Following are 14 T cell receptor beta chains from one sample sequenced in a study of early T cells in non-severe SARS-CoV-2 infection. TCRdb reanalysed the 5' RACE reads using MiXCR and keeps one entry per CDR3 protein. The table shows 55,000 to 65,000 distinct CDR3 sequences, with roughly 12% occurring only once. This specimen consisted of whole blood, obtained at baseline. Receptors were obtained from an adult who was a healthcare worker with PCR-confirmed SARS-CoV-2 infection or an uninfected control (not recorded which).

This clonotype was counted between two and nine times. The chain employs TRBV6-5 and TRBJ1-2; D is ambiguous. Trimming took off 7 bases at V and 0 bases at J, with 9 bases between the two ends. The CDR3 covers 13 residues. Germline V CDR1 and CDR2: MNHEY, SVGAGI. The CDR3 loop reads CASTRYSNYGYTF. CDR3 in DNA: TGTGCCAGCACCAGATACTCTAACTATGGCTACACCTTC.

A few counts support this clonotype. The chain uses TRBV27 and TRBJ2-7; 10 bases fit TRBD2. Germline V gene data show CDR1 as MNHEY and CDR2 as SMNVEV (reference sequence). The CDR3 is 13 residues long. Trimming took 4 bases from V and 9 from J; bases not matched to a gene: 6. CDR3 loop: CASSYQTSGPQYF. The CDR3 bases are TGTGCCAGCAGTTATCAGACTAGCGGGCCGCAGTACTTC.

The table lists this clonotype with a few counts. The J gene is TRBJ2-2, the V gene TRBV7-9; 7 nucleotides match TRBD2. With V trimmed by 6 bases and J by 6 bases, 10 bases remained unmatched. The CDR3 has 15 residues. The V gene's germline CDR1 is SEHNR and CDR2 FQNEAQ (reference sequence). This CDR3 is CASRSVAGEAGELFF. The DNA for the CDR3 is TGTGCCAGCAGGAGTGTGGCGGGAGAGGCCGGGGAGCTGTTTTTT.

This clonotype was counted a few times. This sequence joins TRBV2 and TRBJ2-7, with 8 bases matching TRBD1. The J segment lost 5 bases and the V segment lost 4 bases, leaving 7 bases of the junction unmatched. CDR3 length: 14 residues. From germline, CDR1 is SNHLY and CDR2 FYNNEI. The CDR3 nucleotides read TGTGCCAGCAGTGTTGACAGGGGTGTCCACGAGCAGTACTTC. Translated, it gives CASSVDRGVHEQYF.

This clonotype showed up just once. The genes are TRBV7-9 and TRBJ2-7; D might be TRBD1 (6 bases). Germline CDR1 reads SEHNR; CDR2 reads FQNEAQ (reference sequence). This CDR3 is 13 amino acids long. CDR3 DNA: TGTGCTCTCAGTGGGGGCAGCTCCTACGAGCAGTACTTC. Its protein is CALSGGSSYEQYF.

This chain uses TRBV27 with TRBJ2-7; 10 nucleotides agree with TRBD1. From germline, CDR1 is MNHEY and CDR2 SMNVEV (reference sequence). The junction had 8 bases not matched to a gene; V was cut back by 6 bases and J by 6 bases. CDR3 length: 14 residues. CDR3 amino acids: CASSKPGQGIEQYF. The CDR3 DNA reads TGTGCCAGCAGCAAACCGGGACAGGGGATCGAGCAGTACTTC.

J is TRBJ1-2 and V is TRBV3-1; D might be TRBD1 (5 bases). V lost 1 base, J lost 8 bases, and 20 bases lay in between. The germline CDR1 and CDR2 sequences are LGHDT and YNNKEL (reference sequence). The CDR3 extends over 16 amino acids. CDR3 sequence reads: CASSQGSDGGDEGYTF. The CDR3 region has the DNA TGTGCCAGCAGCCAAGGGAGTGATGGAGGGGATGAAGGCTACACCTTC. The variable domain in full, completed from reference TRBV3-1 and TRBJ1-2, reads DTAVSQTPKYLVTQMGNDKSIKCEQNLGHDTMYWYKQDSKKFLKIMFSYNNKELIINETVPNRFSPKSPDKAHLNLHINSLELGDSAVYFCASSQGSDGGDEGYTFGSGTRLTVV.

The chain's CDR3 is CSARDRGTRTSGTGELFF. The CDR3 DNA reads as TGCAGTGCTAGAGATCGGGGGACTAGGACCTCCGGCACCGGGGAGCTGTTTTTT. The chain uses TRBV20-1 and TRBJ2-2; 8 positions match TRBD2. J was trimmed by 4 bases and V by 0 bases; bases with no gene match: 13. The CDR3 consists of 18 residues. CDR1 DFQATT and CDR2 SNEGSKA come from the germline V gene (reference sequence).

The rearrangement uses TRBV21-1 and TRBJ2-7; the table's D call, TRBD2, has no DNA check behind it. TRBV21-1 is shown as a pseudogene. CDR3 length: 14 amino acids. CDR3 residues: CAMQPSGLCYEQYF. The CDR3, as DNA: TGTGCCATGCAGCCCAGCGGGTTATGTTACGAGCAGTACTTC.

The chain carries TRBV7-9 and TRBJ2-3; D unclear. Germline lookup yields CDR1 SEHNR and CDR2 FQNEAQ (reference sequence). V lost 4 bases, J lost 6 bases, and 8 bases lay in between. The CDR3 has 12 residues. The CDR3: CASSSTVDTQYF. The CDR3 nucleotides are TGTGCCAGCAGCTCCACAGTTGATACGCAGTATTTT.

The chain links TRBV28 to TRBJ2-5; perhaps TRBD2 as D (5 bases). The CDR3 runs to 14 residues. Germline assignment: CDR1 MDHEN and CDR2 SYDVKM. V was shortened by 2 bases and J by 5 bases, with 12 bases between the two germline ends. CDR3 sequence (DNA): TGTGCCAGCAGTTTAGTCCTAGCTGCGGAGACCCAGTACTTC. It specifies CASSLVLAAETQYF.

This clonotype has at least ten counts. The rearrangement uses TRBV10-3 and TRBJ2-7, with D unclear. V lost 3 bases and J lost 2, with 8 bases in between. The CDR3 has 13 amino acids. Germline CDR1 is ENHRY and CDR2 is SYGVKD. The chain's CDR3 is CAISDGAAYEQYF. CDR3 DNA sequence: TGTGCCATCAGTGATGGTGCCGCCTACGAGCAGTACTTC.

This clonotype was counted many times. CDR3 loop: CAWRRAGAQETQYF. In DNA, the CDR3 is TGTGCCTGGAGGAGAGCGGGAGCCCAAGAGACCCAGTACTTC. The rearrangement uses TRBV30 and TRBJ2-5; 8 positions agree with TRBD2. The CDR3 is 14 amino acids. V dropped 3 bases and J dropped 1; count of bases not matched to a gene: 4. In germline, CDR1 is GTSNPN, CDR2 SVGIG (reference sequence).

V is TRBV2 and J is TRBJ1-3; no clear D gene. CDR3 size: 15 residues. Trimming removed 1 base from V and 2 bases from J, with 9 bases in between. Per germline, CDR1 SNHLY and CDR2 FYNNEI. The CDR3 region is CASSEGAGAGNTIYF. As DNA, the CDR3 is TGTGCCAGCAGTGAAGGGGCAGGAGCTGGAAACACCATATATTTT. The complete variable domain, with remaining parts taken from reference TRBV2 and TRBJ1-3, reads EPEVTQTPSHQVTQMGQEVILRCVPISNHLYFYWYRQILGQKVEFLVSFYNNEISEKSEIFDDQFSVERPDGSNFTLKIRSTKLEDSAMYFCASSEGAGAGNTIYFGEGSWLTVV.